These 19 T cell receptor beta chains were sequenced from one sample in a study of CD8 T cells in Susac syndrome. An amount of RNA that ranged from roughly 0.5 to 1 ug was reverse transcribed with random hexamers. MiXCR, applied by TCRdb to the immunoSEQ multiplex PCR reads, yields one record per CDR3 protein. Of about 300,000 distinct CDR3 sequences in the sample, about 90% were seen once. The sequenced material came from CD4+ T cells from PBMCs. The receptors derive from a human donor with multiple sclerosis.

The chain is built from TRBV7-9 and TRBJ2-1; D may be TRBD2 (7 bases). Germline CDR1 is SEHNR and CDR2 is FQNEAQ (reference sequence). The CDR3 loop spans 15 amino acids. Trimming removed 8 bases from V and 6 bases from J, with 20 bases in between. The CDR3 region is CASSLGGGSFNEQFF. In DNA form, the CDR3 reads TGTGCCAGCTCCTTGGGGGGGGGCTCGTTCAATGAGCAGTTCTTC.

This clonotype was detected a few times. The V call is TRBV12-3 or TRBV12-4, the J call TRBJ2-3; 9 bases fit TRBD2. The ends lost 5 bases at V and 6 bases at J; junction bases unmatched: 9. This CDR3 region has 15 residues. The CDR3 DNA sequence: TGTGCCAGCAGTCTGAGCGGGAGGTATAGTGATACGCAGTATTTT. This translates into CASSLSGRYSDTQYF.

This chain connects TRBV27 to TRBJ1-2, with D tentatively TRBD1 (5 bases). V was trimmed by 5 bases and J by 5 bases, leaving 15 bases between them. Germline V lookup: CDR1 MNHEY, CDR2 SMNVEV (reference sequence). The CDR3 has 14 residues. CDR3 residues: CASSAGGLRYGYTF. CDR3 nucleotide sequence: TGTGCCAGCAGTGCGGGGGGATTACGGTATGGCTACACCTTC.

The V call is TRBV5-6, the J call TRBJ1-2; D might be TRBD1 (6 bases). The CDR3 covers 14 residues. V lost 4 bases and J 4 bases, leaving 14 bases between the germline ends. Germline CDR1 SGHDT, CDR2 YYEEEE. The CDR3 nucleotides read TGTGCCAGCAGCCCGGGGGCGCGTGGCTATGGCTACACCTTC. Translating gives CASSPGARGYGYTF.

The chain combines TRBV7-9 with TRBJ1-5; unclear D gene. Trimming cost V 4 bases and J 4 bases, with 20 bases left between them. CDR1 SEHNR and CDR2 FQNEAQ come from the germline V gene (reference sequence). This CDR3 spans 17 amino acids. CDR3 bases: TGTGCCAGCAGCTCCACTGACCGGCAACTGAATAATCAGCCCCAGCATTTT. Protein: CASSSTDRQLNNQPQHF.

The chain employs TRBV20-1 and TRBJ2-3; D might be TRBD2 (6 bases). The germline V gene encodes CDR1 DFQATT and CDR2 SNEGSKA (reference sequence). The length of the CDR3 is 16 residues. Between the trimmed V and J ends, which lost 5 bases and 2 bases, there was a span of 20 bases. This CDR3 reads CSAPSASGPTTDTQYF. DNA for the CDR3: TGCAGTGCTCCCTCGGCCAGCGGGCCTACCACAGATACGCAGTATTTT.

The chain carries TRBV6-2 or TRBV6-3 and TRBJ2-1, with 8 bases aligning to TRBD2. The CDR3 spans 11 residues. CDR1 is MNHEY and CDR2 is SVGEGT in the germline V gene. This CDR3 reads CASGVYNEQFF. The CDR3 nucleotides read TGTGCTAGCGGGGTTTACAATGAGCAGTTCTTC.

The chain joins TRBV5-1 to TRBJ2-1; D possibly uses TRBD1 or TRBD2 (5 bases each). Trimming cost V 0 bases and J 9 bases, with 16 bases left between them. Germline V gene lookup returns CDR1 SGHRS and CDR2 YFSETQ. This CDR3 region has 15 residues. CDR3 protein: CASSLGPPRDGEQFF. In nucleotides, the CDR3 is TGCGCCAGCAGCTTGGGCCCTCCCCGGGACGGTGAGCAGTTCTTC.

The chain combines TRBV30 with TRBJ2-2; D call uncertain. The CDR3 is made up of 14 amino acids. In germline, CDR1 is GTSNPN, CDR2 SVGIG (reference sequence). Trimming took 1 base from V and 1 from J, leaving 7 bases between them. CDR3 sequence: CAWSGTVNTGELFF. The CDR3 nucleotides are TGTGCCTGGAGTGGGACGGTGAACACCGGGGAGCTGTTTTTT.

The CDR3 loop reads CASSQEGDYRIDEQFF. CDR3 coding DNA: TGCGCCAGCAGCCAAGAAGGCGACTACCGCATCGATGAGCAGTTCTTC. The chain has TRBV4-3 and TRBJ2-1; possible D gene TRBD2, 5 bases. The CDR3 spans 16 residues. Trimming left V 0 bases short and J 8 bases short, with 17 bases between. The germline gives CDR1 LGHNA, CDR2 YSLEER.

The chain employs TRBV2 and TRBJ2-5; D is uncertain. Germline-derived CDR1 and CDR2 are SNHLY and FYNNEI. Trimming shortened V by 5 bases and J by 5 bases, and 6 bases separated the two germline ends. The CDR3 totals 11 residues. This chain's CDR3 is CASSKEETQYF. The CDR3 region has the DNA TGTGCCAGCAGTAAAGAGGAGACCCAGTACTTC.

This rearrangement joins TRBV2 to TRBJ2-7, with TRBD2 as a possible D gene (6 bases). Germline loops: CDR1 SNHLY, CDR2 FYNNEI. The CDR3 totals 14 residues. V lost 8 bases to trimming and J lost 0 bases, with 14 bases between them. The CDR3 DNA follows: TGTGCCAGCGCGGGACGGATAAGCTCCTACGAGCAGTACTTC. Protein: CASAGRISSYEQYF.

The rearrangement joins TRBV6-6 to TRBJ1-1; TRBD1 is a possible D gene (6 bases). Germline assignment: CDR1 MNHNY and CDR2 SVGAGI (reference sequence). The V gene lost 5 bases and the J gene lost 11 bases, with 27 bases spanning the gap. The CDR3 totals 16 residues. CDR3 DNA: TGTGCCAGCAGTCTTACCCCGCGCCAAGTACAGGGCGCGGCTTTCTTT. This sequence encodes CASSLTPRQVQGAAFF.

This chain uses TRBV4-1 with TRBJ2-1; maybe TRBD1 (6 bases). Germline assignment: CDR1 MGHRA and CDR2 YSYEKL. The CDR3 covers 15 residues. V was pared by 1 base and J by 13 bases, with 20 bases between. The DNA of the CDR3 is TGCGCCAGCAGCCAAGTTGCAGGGGTAGGGGGAACCCAGTTCTTC. It is translated as CASSQVAGVGGTQFF.

This chain connects TRBV5-1 to TRBJ2-7; D may be TRBD2 (6 bases). The CDR3 is 12 residues long. Looked up from germline, CDR1 is SGHRS and CDR2 is YFSETQ. Between the trimmed V and J ends, which lost 5 bases and 5 bases, there was a span of 11 bases. The CDR3 protein is CASSGGSHEQYF. CDR3 DNA sequence: TGCGCCAGCAGTGGGGGGAGCCACGAGCAGTACTTC.

The V gene is TRBV6-6, the J gene TRBJ2-3; a weak D match, TRBD1 (5 bases). The ends were cut back, 7 bases at V and 2 bases at J, with 16 bases in the middle. This CDR3 contains 15 residues. Germline CDR1 is MNHNY and CDR2 is SVGAGI (reference sequence). CDR3 protein: CASKMGRDITDTQYF. DNA for the CDR3: TGTGCCAGCAAAATGGGCAGGGATATCACAGATACGCAGTATTTT.

V and J are TRBV7-2 and TRBJ2-3; 14 nucleotides agree with TRBD2. There are 18 residues in the CDR3. Germline CDR1 SGHTA, CDR2 FQGNSA. J gave up 3 bases and V 2 bases, and 7 bases lay outside the gene matches. The CDR3 sequence is CASSLSGLAGEVTDTQYF. The CDR3 DNA sequence: TGTGCCAGCAGCTTATCGGGACTAGCGGGAGAGGTAACAGATACGCAGTATTTT.

The chain employs TRBV29-1 and TRBJ2-7; 11 bases line up with TRBD1. The CDR3 has 12 amino acids. V dropped 7 bases and J dropped 6; count of bases not matched to a gene: 5. The germline V gene has CDR1 SQVTM and CDR2 ANQGSEA. The DNA of the CDR3 is TGCAGCGCTGCTGGGACAGGGGGCGAGCAGTACTTC. Protein: CSAAGTGGEQYF.

The chain has TRBV6-6 and TRBJ1-4; D not certain. V was trimmed by 2 bases and J by 8 bases, leaving 6 bases between them. CDR3 length equals 12 residues. Germline V CDR1 and CDR2: MNHNY, SVGAGI (reference sequence). The chain's CDR3 is CASSYGKEKLFF. CDR3 in DNA: TGTGCCAGCAGTTACGGCAAAGAAAAACTGTTTTTT.